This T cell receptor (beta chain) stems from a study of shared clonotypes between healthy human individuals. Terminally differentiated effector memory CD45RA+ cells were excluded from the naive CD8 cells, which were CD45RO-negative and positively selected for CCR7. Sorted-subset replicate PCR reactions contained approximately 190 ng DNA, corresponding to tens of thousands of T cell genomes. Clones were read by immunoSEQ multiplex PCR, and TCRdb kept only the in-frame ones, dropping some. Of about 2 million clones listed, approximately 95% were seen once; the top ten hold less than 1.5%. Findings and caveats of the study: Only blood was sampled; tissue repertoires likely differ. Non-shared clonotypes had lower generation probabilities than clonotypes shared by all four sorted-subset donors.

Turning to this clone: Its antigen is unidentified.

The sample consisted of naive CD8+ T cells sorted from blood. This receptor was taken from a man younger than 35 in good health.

The CDR3 coding sequence is TGTGCCAGCAGCTTAGTGGCGACAGGGTATGGAAACACCATATATTTT. It translates to CASSLVATGYGNTIYF. This sequence joins TRBV7-6 and TRBJ1-3, with 7 bases identical to TRBD1. CDR1 SGHVS and CDR2 FNYEAQ come from the germline V gene. The J segment lost 3 bases and the V segment lost 1 base, leaving 6 bases of the junction unmatched. The CDR3 totals 16 residues.